This is a list of T cell receptor beta chains from one sample in a study of T cells in Graves' hyperthyroidism and ophthalmopathy. Via MiXCR, TCRdb re-called the multiplex PCR reads, giving one row per CDR3 protein. Among around 300,000 distinct CDR3 sequences, approximately 23% were seen once, and the ten largest hold under 65%. Material: blood. Every receptor here comes from a man aged 30 to 45 with Graves' ophthalmopathy. Each CDR3 is given with its conserved first and last residue. Fields, in order: J gene, D gene, clone size, CDR3 length, V gene, CDR3 DNA, CDR3 protein. The D gene is left open where the match is weak. The size entry is marked missing in some rows and otherwise reads once, few, many or a size class.

TRBJ2-1,NA,few,11,TRBV29-1,TGCAGCGGGGGATTGAATCGTGAGCAGTTCTTC,CSGGLNREQFF
TRBJ2-1,NA,NA,15,TRBV12-3/TRBV12-4,TGTGCCAGCAGTTCCCAGGGGCCCGCATACAATGAGCAGTTCTTC,CASSSQGPAYNEQFF
TRBJ2-1,NA,many,15,TRBV27,TGTGCCAGCAGTTTATCGGAAGCGGGCAAAAATGAGCAGTTCTTC,CASSLSEAGKNEQFF
TRBJ2-1,TRBD2,NA,17,TRBV12-5,TGTGCTAGTGGTTCGGGTACAGGGACTAGCGACTACAATGAGCAGTTCTTC,CASGSGTGTSDYNEQFF
TRBJ2-2,NA,few,16,TRBV7-3,TGTGCCAGCAGCTTAGGGGGCCATGCGAACACCGGGGAGCTGTTTTTT,CASSLGGHANTGELFF
TRBJ2-7,TRBD2,many,16,TRBV27,TGTGCCAGCAGTCCCGGGACTAGCGGGATTAGTTACGAGCAGTACTTC,CASSPGTSGISYEQYF
TRBJ2-3,NA,NA,16,TRBV24-1,TGTGCCACCAGTGAAAACACCGTTTTGAGCACAGATACGCAGTATTTT,CATSENTVLSTDTQYF
TRBJ1-5,NA,few,16,TRBV29-1,TGCAGCGTTGATTTCGGGAGAGACCATAGCAATCAGCCCCAGCATTTT,CSVDFGRDHSNQPQHF
TRBJ2-3,NA,many,15,TRBV28,TGTGCCAGCAGTTTATCTGGGAGGCGCTCAGATACGCAGTATTTT,CASSLSGRRSDTQYF
TRBJ1-5,NA,few,15,TRBV6-4,TGTGCCAGCAGTGAGTCCGGGAGCGGCAATCAGCCCCAGCATTTT,CASSESGSGNQPQHF
TRBJ2-4,NA,NA,13,TRBV20-1,TGCAGTGCTCTACTCCTAGCCAAAAACATTCAGTACTTC,CSALLLAKNIQYF
TRBJ2-1,NA,many,14,TRBV6-1,TGTGCCAGCAGTAGGCAAAAAAGGGGCGATGAGCAGTTCTTC,CASSRQKRGDEQFF
TRBJ2-5,NA,few,14,TRBV11-2,TGTGCCAGCAGCTTACTTGAAGCACAAGAGACCCAGTACTTC,CASSLLEAQETQYF
TRBJ1-2,NA,many,13,TRBV7-9,TGTGCCAGCAGCCCTACGGGTGGTGACGGCTACACCTTC,CASSPTGGDGYTF
TRBJ2-2,TRBD1,NA,18,TRBV9,TGTGCCAGCAGCGTAGAAGAGTATGGGACAGGGCGCACCGGGGAGCTGTTTTTT,CASSVEEYGTGRTGELFF
TRBJ2-5,NA,NA,16,TRBV5-8,TGTGCCAGCACCCTGGGAACGGACCCCATACAAGAGACCCAGTACTTC,CASTLGTDPIQETQYF
TRBJ1-2,NA,NA,16,TRBV14,TGTGCCAGCAGCCAAGAGGGGGCTGGGCCGAACTATGGCTACACCTTC,CASSQEGAGPNYGYTF
TRBJ1-4,NA,many,15,TRBV20-1,TGCAGTGCTAGGATTCTAGGCAGCCCCAATGAAAAACTGTTTTTT,CSARILGSPNEKLFF
TRBJ2-7,NA,many,15,TRBV3-1,TGTGCCAGCAGCCAAGTGTTGAACGCAAAAGGCGAGCAGTACTTC,CASSQVLNAKGEQYF
TRBJ2-1,NA,many,12,TRBV27,TGTGCCAGTGGCAGGTCCCTTAATGAGCAGTTCTTC,CASGRSLNEQFF
TRBJ2-5,NA,NA,14,TRBV7-8,TGTGCCAGCAGCTCCGCCATACACCTCGAGACCCAGTACTTC,CASSSAIHLETQYF
TRBJ1-3,NA,NA,21,TRBV4-2,TGTGCCAGCAGCCGACATTCAACAGACAGTCTCTGGAAACCCTCTGGAAACACCATATATTTT,CASSRHSTDSLWKPSGNTIYF
TRBJ2-3,NA,few,14,TRBV7-3,TGTGCCAGCAGCTTACTAGGGGAGGTGGATACGCAGTATTTT,CASSLLGEVDTQYF
TRBJ1-1,NA,NA,15,TRBV19,TGTGCCAGTATCGGAAGGACGGCCGGGGGCACTGAAGCTTTCTTT,CASIGRTAGGTEAFF
TRBJ2-1,NA,NA,15,TRBV11-3,TGTGCCAGCAGCTTAGGAGGCAGAGGGACAAATGAGCAGTTCTTC,CASSLGGRGTNEQFF
TRBJ2-1,NA,few,14,TRBV4-1,TGCGCCAGCAGCCCTATTGGACAGTCTGGTGAGCAGTTCTTC,CASSPIGQSGEQFF
TRBJ1-4,TRBD1,many,15,TRBV18,TGTGCCAGCTCACCAGGGACAGGGGTTTCGGAAAAACTGTTTTTT,CASSPGTGVSEKLFF
TRBJ2-5,TRBD2,NA,14,TRBV29-1,TGCAGCGTTGAGTCTAGCGGGAGGAAAGAGACCCAGTACTTC,CSVESSGRKETQYF
TRBJ2-1,TRBD2,NA,16,TRBV7-3,TGTGCCAGCAGCTTAACTCTTAGCGGGTCTATGGATGAGCAGTTCTTC,CASSLTLSGSMDEQFF
TRBJ2-5,NA,NA,13,TRBV27,TGTGCCAGCAGTGGACGGTTACAAGAGACCCAGTACTTC,CASSGRLQETQYF
TRBJ2-7,NA,few,13,TRBV29-1,TGCAGCGTCCTGTCTGCAGGGCTCTACGAGCAGTACTTC,CSVLSAGLYEQYF
TRBJ2-3,NA,NA,12,TRBV6-6,TGTGCCAGCAGTTACTCGACGGGCACGCAGTATTTT,CASSYSTGTQYF
TRBJ2-7,NA,many,15,TRBV28,TGTGCCAGCAAGGGGGGGGCCGCAAATTACTACGAGCAGTACTTC,CASKGGAANYYEQYF
TRBJ1-5,TRBD1,once,16,TRBV2,TGTGCCAGCAGCGTTCTACGACAGGGGCCGAATCAGCCCCAGCATTTT,CASSVLRQGPNQPQHF
TRBJ2-2,TRBD2,NA,14,TRBV29-1,TGCAGCGTTGAGCTAGCGGGCCGCACCGGGGAGCTGTTTTTT,CSVELAGRTGELFF
TRBJ2-7,NA,NA,14,TRBV5-1,TGCGCCAGCAGCTTGGACGTCAGGGGTTACGAGCAGTACTTC,CASSLDVRGYEQYF
TRBJ2-3,NA,NA,14,TRBV19,TGTGCCAATAGTATGCGACGTCAAACAGATACGCAGTATTTT,CANSMRRQTDTQYF
TRBJ2-3,TRBD2,NA,12,TRBV7-2,TGTGCCAGCAGTCAGACTAGCTATACGCAGTATTTT,CASSQTSYTQYF
TRBJ1-5,TRBD1,NA,22,TRBV15,TGTGCCACCAGCAGAGCCAGTAAGGCTCACCGACTCAGGACAGGGGAAAATCAGCCCCAGCATTTT,CATSRASKAHRLRTGENQPQHF
TRBJ2-7,TRBD2,few,17,TRBV10-3,TGTGCCATCAGTGAGTCACCGGGACTAGCGGGAGGGCCCGAGCAGTACTTC,CAISESPGLAGGPEQYF
TRBJ1-6,NA,NA,16,TRBV27,TGTGCCAGCACATCCAGGTCGAGCTCCTATAATTCACCCCTCCACTTT,CASTSRSSSYNSPLHF
TRBJ2-1,TRBD1,NA,15,TRBV29-1,TGCAGCGCCGTAAGGGGGACAGGGGGTACGGATGGGCAGTTCTTC,CSAVRGTGGTDGQFF
TRBJ1-5,TRBD1,few,13,TRBV20-1,TGCAGTGCTAGACAGGGGGTAGATCAGCCCCAGCATTTT,CSARQGVDQPQHF
TRBJ2-1,TRBD1,NA,16,TRBV5-6,TGTGCCAGCAGTCCGGGCGCAGGGGGTCTTTACAATGAGCAGTTCTTC,CASSPGAGGLYNEQFF
TRBJ2-5,TRBD1,few,15,TRBV7-3,TGTGCCAGCAGCTTTACAGGGGGCCCCCAAGAGACCCAGTACTTC,CASSFTGGPQETQYF
TRBJ2-5,NA,NA,14,TRBV5-1,TGCGCCAGCAGCTACTCCGGCCATCAAGAGACCCAGTACTTC,CASSYSGHQETQYF
TRBJ2-5,NA,many,15,TRBV6-1,TGTGCCAGCAGCTATCAGGGACACGTCCAAGAGACCCAGTACTTC,CASSYQGHVQETQYF
TRBJ2-5,NA,NA,16,TRBV12-3/TRBV12-4,TGTGCCAGCAGTTCTGCGGGCAGGGGATCAGAAGAGACCCAGTACTTC,CASSSAGRGSEETQYF